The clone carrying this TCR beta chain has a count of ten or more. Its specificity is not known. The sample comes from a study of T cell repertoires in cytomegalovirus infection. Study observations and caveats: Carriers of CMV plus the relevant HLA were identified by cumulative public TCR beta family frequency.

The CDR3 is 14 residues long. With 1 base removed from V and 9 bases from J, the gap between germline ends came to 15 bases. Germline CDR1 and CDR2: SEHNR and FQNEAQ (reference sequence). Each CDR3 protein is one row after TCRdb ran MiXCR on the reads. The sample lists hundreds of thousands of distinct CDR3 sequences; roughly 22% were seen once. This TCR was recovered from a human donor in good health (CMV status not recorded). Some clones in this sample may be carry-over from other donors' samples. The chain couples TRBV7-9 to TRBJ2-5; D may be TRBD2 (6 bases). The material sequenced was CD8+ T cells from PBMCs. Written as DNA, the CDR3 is TGTGCCAGCAGCTTAGACTCCGGGGGAGTTGCCCAGTACTTC. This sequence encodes CASSLDSGGVAQYF.